This T cell receptor beta chain originates from a study of human T cells and chemical hapten exposure. Study at large: The study patch tested 0.01% DPC on the upper back and read results at 6 days.

This clonotype was detected only a few times. The time point was: patch test 1, 2 weeks after DPC sensitization. Treatment in this sample: therapeutic diphenylcyclopropenone sensitization with weekly scalp DPC. Samples of blood were obtained prior to the application of each patch test. V dropped 2 bases and J dropped 7; count of bases not matched to a gene: 13. The CDR3 runs to 18 residues. Single cDNA molecules in the library carried unique molecular identifiers attached during preparation. Via MiXCR, TCRdb re-called the RACE reads, giving one row per CDR3 protein. The table shows 150,000 or so distinct CDR3 sequences, with approximately 15% occurring only once.

The material sequenced was whole blood, taken in connection with sensitization to the hapten diphenylcyclopropenone (DPC). This chain links TRBV12-3 or TRBV12-4 with TRBJ1-6; 8 positions agree with TRBD1. The receptor's source is a woman aged 30 to 39 with alopecia areata. Some clones in this sample may be carry-over from other donors' samples. The chain's CDR3 is CASSLSSGGQGANSPLHF. For the CDR3, the DNA is TGTGCCAGCAGTTTAAGTAGTGGAGGGCAGGGGGCCAATTCACCCCTCCACTTT.